Listed below are T cell receptor beta chains from one sample, sequenced in a study of human T cells and chemical hapten exposure. TCRdb processed the RACE reads anew with MiXCR; each CDR3 protein has one entry. The profile shows nearly 85,000 distinct CDR3 sequences, roughly 10% of them singletons. The input for sequencing was whole blood, taken in connection with sensitization to the hapten diphenylcyclopropenone (DPC). The origin of the receptors is a man aged 18-30 years with alopecia areata. Some clones in this sample may be carry-over from other donors' samples. The CDR3 runs from the conserved cysteine through the conserved F or W.

v_gene	j_gene	CDR3aa
TRBV12-3/TRBV12-4	TRBJ2-6	CASSPQTGSGANVLTF
TRBV18	TRBJ2-7	CASSPPGLAGGRYEQYF
TRBV19	TRBJ2-5	CASSNRLARETQYF
TRBV29-1	TRBJ2-5	CSVEGMAGTSETQYF
TRBV6-5	TRBJ1-4	CASSYSGRNNEKLFF
TRBV7-8	TRBJ2-6	CASSLFVSGANVLTF
TRBV3-2	TRBJ2-1	CASSPRGQHRYNEQFF
TRBV6-6	TRBJ2-2	CASSSKGRDGRNGELFF
TRBV20-1	TRBJ2-1	CSARSPEGYNEQFF
TRBV4-3	TRBJ2-1	CASSQTGNEQFF
TRBV7-8	TRBJ2-7	CASSLDPGTHEQYF
TRBV6-2/TRBV6-3	TRBJ1-5	CASSLGVEVQPQHF
TRBV7-9	TRBJ1-5	CASSLGSYGSNQPQHF
TRBV7-9	TRBJ1-1	CASSSSFRAFPNTEAFF
TRBV2	TRBJ2-3	CASGELAGDTQYF
TRBV7-9	TRBJ2-2	CASSEGTGWAGELFF
TRBV21-1	TRBJ2-7	CASSKNQRFRLHTPSLRGQYF
TRBV15	TRBJ2-3	CATSTPIDRGDTQYF
TRBV4-3	TRBJ2-7	CASSQFEGQLYEQYF
TRBV7-3	TRBJ2-3	CASSLIRGAGRDTQYF
TRBV9	TRBJ2-1	CASSDTGTDNEQFF
TRBV20-1	TRBJ1-4	CSVRSGQLANEKLFF
TRBV29-1	TRBJ2-7	CSVVPGTYEQYF
TRBV6-2/TRBV6-3	TRBJ1-2	CASREGFYGYTF
TRBV7-2	TRBJ1-2	CASSLEQGWYGYTF
TRBV19	TRBJ2-3	CASSIGDIQDTQYF
TRBV12-3/TRBV12-4	TRBJ2-3	CASGRAPNKYF
TRBV11-2	TRBJ1-4	CASSFRQREKLFF
TRBV20-1	TRBJ1-5	CSARGGGQPQHF
TRBV4-3	TRBJ2-7	CASSQAGSEAYEQYF
TRBV11-2	TRBJ2-5	CASSTYKETQYF
TRBV20-1	TRBJ2-1	CSARDNQRGYNEQFF
TRBV6-4	TRBJ2-1	CASRQNPGTGFNEQFF
TRBV28	TRBJ1-2	CASKVPEITSTYGYTF
TRBV7-8	TRBJ1-3	CASSLDPGASSGNTIYF
TRBV11-2	TRBJ2-5	CASSIEGETQYF
TRBV27	TRBJ1-1	CASSRGIYRSEDTEAFF